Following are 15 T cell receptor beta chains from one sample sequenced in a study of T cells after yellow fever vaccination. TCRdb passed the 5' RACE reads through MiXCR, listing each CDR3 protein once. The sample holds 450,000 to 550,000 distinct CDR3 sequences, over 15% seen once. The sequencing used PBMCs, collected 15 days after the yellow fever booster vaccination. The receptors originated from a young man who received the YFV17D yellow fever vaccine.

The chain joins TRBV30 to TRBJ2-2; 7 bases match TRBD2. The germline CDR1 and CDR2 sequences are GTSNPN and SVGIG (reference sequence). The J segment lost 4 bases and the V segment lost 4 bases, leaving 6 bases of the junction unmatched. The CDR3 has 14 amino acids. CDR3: CAWTGLAVTGELFF. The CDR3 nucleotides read TGTGCCTGGACGGGTCTAGCGGTCACCGGGGAGCTGTTTTTT.

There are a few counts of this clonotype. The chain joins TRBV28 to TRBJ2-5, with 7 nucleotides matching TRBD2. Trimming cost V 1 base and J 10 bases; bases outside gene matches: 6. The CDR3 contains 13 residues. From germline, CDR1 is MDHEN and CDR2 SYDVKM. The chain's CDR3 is CASSLLGGLDQYF. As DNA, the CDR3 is TGTGCCAGCAGTTTATTGGGGGGGTTGGACCAGTACTTC.

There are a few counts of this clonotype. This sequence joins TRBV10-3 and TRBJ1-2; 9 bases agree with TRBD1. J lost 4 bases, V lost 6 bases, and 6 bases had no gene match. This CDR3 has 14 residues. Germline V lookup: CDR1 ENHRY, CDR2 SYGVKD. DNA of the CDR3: TGTGCCATCAGGCCGGGACAGGGTTCCTATGGCTACACCTTC. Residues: CAIRPGQGSYGYTF.

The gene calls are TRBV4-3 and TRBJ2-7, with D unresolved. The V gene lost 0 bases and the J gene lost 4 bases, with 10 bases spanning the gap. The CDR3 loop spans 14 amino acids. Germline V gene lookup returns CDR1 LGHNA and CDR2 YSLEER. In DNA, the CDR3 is TGCGCCAGCAGCCAAGAGCTAGTGAGGTACGAGCAGTACTTC. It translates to CASSQELVRYEQYF.

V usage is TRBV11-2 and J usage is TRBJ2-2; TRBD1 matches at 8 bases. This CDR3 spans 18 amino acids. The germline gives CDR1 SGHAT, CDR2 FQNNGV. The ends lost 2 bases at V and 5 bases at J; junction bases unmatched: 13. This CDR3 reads CASSLPGTGGVVTGELFF. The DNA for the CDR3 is TGTGCCAGCAGCTTACCAGGGACAGGAGGGGTCGTGACCGGGGAGCTGTTTTTT.

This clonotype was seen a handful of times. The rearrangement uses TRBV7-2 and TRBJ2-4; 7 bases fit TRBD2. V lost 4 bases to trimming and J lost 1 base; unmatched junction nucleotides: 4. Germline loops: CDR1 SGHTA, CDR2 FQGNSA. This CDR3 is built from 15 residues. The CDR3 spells CASSSPTSAKNIQYF. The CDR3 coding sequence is TGTGCCAGCAGCTCCCCGACTAGCGCCAAAAACATTCAGTACTTC.

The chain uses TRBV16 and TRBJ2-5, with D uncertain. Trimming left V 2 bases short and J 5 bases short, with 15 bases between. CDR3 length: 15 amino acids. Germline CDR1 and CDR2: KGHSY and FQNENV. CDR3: CASSQGFGRVETQYF. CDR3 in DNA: TGTGCCAGCAGCCAAGGTTTTGGGCGAGTGGAGACCCAGTACTTC.

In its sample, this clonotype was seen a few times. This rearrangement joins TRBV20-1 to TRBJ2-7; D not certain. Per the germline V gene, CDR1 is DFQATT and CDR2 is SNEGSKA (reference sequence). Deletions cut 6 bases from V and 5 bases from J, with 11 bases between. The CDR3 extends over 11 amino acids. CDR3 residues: CSAAQVDEQYF. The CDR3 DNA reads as TGCAGTGCAGCTCAGGTTGACGAGCAGTACTTC.

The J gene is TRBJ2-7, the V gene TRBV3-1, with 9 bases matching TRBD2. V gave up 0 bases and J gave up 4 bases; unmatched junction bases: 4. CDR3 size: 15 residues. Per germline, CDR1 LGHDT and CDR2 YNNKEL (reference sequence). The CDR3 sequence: CASSQDSSGIYEQYF. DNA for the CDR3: TGTGCCAGCAGCCAAGATTCTAGCGGGATATACGAGCAGTACTTC.

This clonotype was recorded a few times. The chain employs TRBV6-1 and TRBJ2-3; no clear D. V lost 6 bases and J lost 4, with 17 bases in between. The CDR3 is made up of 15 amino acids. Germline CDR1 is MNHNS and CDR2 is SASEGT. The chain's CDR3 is CASRTPGRLPDTQYF. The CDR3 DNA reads TGTGCCAGCAGGACCCCGGGTCGCCTCCCAGATACGCAGTATTTT.

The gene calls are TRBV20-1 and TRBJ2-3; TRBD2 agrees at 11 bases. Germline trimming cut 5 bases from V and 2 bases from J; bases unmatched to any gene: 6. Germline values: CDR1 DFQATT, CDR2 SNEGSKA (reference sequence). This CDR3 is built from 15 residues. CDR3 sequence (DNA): TGCAGTGCTTCTCGACTAGCGGGGTACACAGATACGCAGTATTTT. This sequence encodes CSASRLAGYTDTQYF.

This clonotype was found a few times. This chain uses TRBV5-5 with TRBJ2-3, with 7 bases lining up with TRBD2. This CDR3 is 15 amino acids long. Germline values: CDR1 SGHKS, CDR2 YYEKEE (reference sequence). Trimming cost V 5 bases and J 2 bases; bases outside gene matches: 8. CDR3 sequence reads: CASRRSRGVTDTQYF. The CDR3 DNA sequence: TGTGCCAGCAGAAGATCCCGGGGGGTCACAGATACGCAGTATTTT.

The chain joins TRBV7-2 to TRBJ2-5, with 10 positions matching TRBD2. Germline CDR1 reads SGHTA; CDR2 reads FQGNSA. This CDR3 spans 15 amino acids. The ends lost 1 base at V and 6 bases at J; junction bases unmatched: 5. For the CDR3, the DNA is TGTGCCAGCAGCTTAGTGCGGACTAGCGGCAAGACCCAGTACTTC. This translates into CASSLVRTSGKTQYF.

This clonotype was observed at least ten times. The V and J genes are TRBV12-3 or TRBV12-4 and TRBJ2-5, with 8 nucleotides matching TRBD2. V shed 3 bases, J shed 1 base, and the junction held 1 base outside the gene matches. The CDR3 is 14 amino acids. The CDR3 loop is CASSLAGGQETQYF. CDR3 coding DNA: TGTGCCAGCAGTTTGGCGGGAGGCCAAGAGACCCAGTACTTC.

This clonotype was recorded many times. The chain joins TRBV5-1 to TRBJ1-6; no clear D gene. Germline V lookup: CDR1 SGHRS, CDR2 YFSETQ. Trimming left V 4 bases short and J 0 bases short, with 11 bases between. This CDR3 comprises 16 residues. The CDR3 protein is CASSLDASSYNSPLHF. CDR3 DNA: TGCGCCAGCAGCCTGGACGCGAGCTCCTATAATTCACCCCTCCACTTT.